A single T cell receptor beta chain is shown here with its context. The antigen it recognizes is unknown. Per-base quality was not reported, and no clone a single base away is much larger than it. Participants in the prospective study were enrolled through a virtual design, were aged about 18 to 89 years, and lived in about two dozen United States geographic areas. In the prospective study, participants were assigned to cohorts based on the clinical history participants reported in a screening survey and a study questionnaire. Recovered participants in ImmuneRACE Cohort 3 were defined by two consecutive negative NP/OP PCR tests, clearance by a healthcare professional, or resolution of symptoms. In the prospective study, whole blood, serum and a nasopharyngeal or oropharyngeal swab were collected from each participant by mobile phlebotomists. Participants in the prospective study had the option to provide additional blood draws and questionnaires over a 2-month period. Before DNA extraction, blood samples from the prospective study were shipped at room temperature or frozen.

V ends up 3 bases short and J 6 bases short, with an unmatched junction base count of 3. The CDR3 goes from the cysteine to the phenylalanine over 15 residues. Here the CDR3 DNA is all that survives: 45 bases in frame from base 1. The germline V gene provides CDR1 SGDLS and CDR2 YYNGEE. The immunoSEQ Assay, a bias-controlled multiplex PCR, was used to amplify TCRbeta CDR3 regions from genomic DNA. The authors processed their data as follows. Within the assay, amplification of reference gene primers was used to estimate how many nucleated cells each sample contained. Sequence reads were collapsed and filtered to measure the absolute abundance of every unique TCRbeta CDR3 rearrangement. Productive Simpson clonality was computed per sample as the square root of Simpson's diversity index over productive rearrangements. TCRdb's version of the immuneACCESS table is confined to in-frame rearrangements and falls short of the full clone set. An unresolved V gene accounts for under half of the shortfall where checked; the remainder is of unknown origin. V, J and clone size reflect that table, while D and trimming were determined from the DNA. Recorded for this sample are approximately 300,000 clones; about nine tenths of them occurred a single time. Less than 11% of the sample rests with the top ten.

This entry is derived from a study of blood T cell repertoires in COVID-19 (dated by TCRdb to about 2020). For the wider study: Collaborator samples came from the United States, Italy and Spain and covered acute and convalescent phases of COVID-19. The prospective study material was composed of cDNA or gDNA derived from T cells, B-cell-depleted T cells, or PBMCs. Subjects who had been exposed to COVID-19, were actively infected with it, or had recovered from it provided the deeply sampled blood TCRbeta repertoires that made up the dataset. The repertoires were made available in a free public database intended to serve as a resource for research on the immune response to SARS-CoV-2. The samples were drawn from the first 160 participants of the ongoing ImmuneRACE study and from 1,254 subjects provided by 6 global collaborators. Sample metadata almost always included a de-identified subject ID, COVID-19 status, age in years and sex. Where available, HLA class I and class II types were obtained from metadata supplied by the sample provider rather than from assay-based typing. Here is what the overall study found, with its caveats: Clinical and demographic metadata were provided uncurated, with the amount varying by source and participant.

Sequenced: PBMCs or T cells enriched from blood (not recorded which). This chain joins TRBV9 to TRBJ2-3, with 14 bases matching TRBD2. The sequence derives from a young woman who had recovered from COVID-19. The encoded CDR3 is CASSGLAGGRDTQYF. The sequenced DNA is TGTGCCAGCAGCGGACTAGCGGGGGGGCGGGATACGCAGTATTTT.